Below are 3 T cell receptor beta chains sequenced from a single sample in a study of shared clonotypes between healthy human individuals (TCRdb year 2020). Library method: the immunoSEQ multiplex PCR assay. This is the immuneACCESS table as TCRdb keeps it, with only in-frame sequences that have V and J called. A part of the clones is gone; compared with another copy, unresolved V genes explain less than half, and the rest is unexplained. This sample comprises about 2 million clones, 90% to 95% of them detected only once. Approximately 0.13% of the sample comes from the top ten. The sequencing sample was made of naive CD4+ T cells sorted from blood. The label giving this sample's cell subset or site can be read as: CD45RA+ positively selected. These TCRs come from a young man in good health.

The V call is TRBV30, the J call TRBJ1-4; 7 nucleotides align to TRBD1. The V segment lost 2 bases and the J segment 17 bases; nucleotides outside the gene matches: 11. This CDR3 comprises 12 residues. Germline V CDR1 and CDR2: GTSNPN, SVGIG (reference sequence). CDR3 residues: CAWSLTGQQYFF. The CDR3, as DNA: TGTGCCTGGAGTTTGACAGGGCAGCAGTACTTTTTT.

The chain recombines TRBV4-2 with TRBJ1-4; perhaps TRBD1 as D (5 bases). Germline V lookup: CDR1 LGHNA, CDR2 YNFKEQ. CDR3 length: 14 residues. Trimming took off 3 bases at V and 7 bases at J, with 12 bases between the two ends. For the CDR3, the DNA is TGTGCCAGCAGCCAGGGTCAGGGAGGTGAAAAACTGTTTTTT. As protein: CASSQGQGGEKLFF.

A remark on this clone: This sample includes further DNA sequences coding for the same CDR3. V usage is TRBV7-8 and J usage is TRBJ2-7; D is unresolved. The CDR3 is 11 amino acids. V gave up 5 bases and J gave up 4 bases, with 6 bases separating them. Germline-derived CDR1 and CDR2 are SGHVS and FQNEAQ. The CDR3 spells CASSPSYEQYF. The CDR3 DNA reads TGTGCCAGCAGCCCGAGTTACGAGCAGTACTTC.